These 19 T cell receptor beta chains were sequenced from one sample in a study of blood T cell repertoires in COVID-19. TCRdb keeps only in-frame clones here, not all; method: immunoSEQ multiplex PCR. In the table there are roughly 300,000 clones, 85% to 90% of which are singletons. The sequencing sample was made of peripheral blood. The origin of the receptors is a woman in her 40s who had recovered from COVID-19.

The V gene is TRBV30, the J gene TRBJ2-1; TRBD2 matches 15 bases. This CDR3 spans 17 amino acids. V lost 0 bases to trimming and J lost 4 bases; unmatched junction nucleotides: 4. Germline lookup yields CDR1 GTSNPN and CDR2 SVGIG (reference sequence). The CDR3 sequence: CAWSVRTSGGAYNEQFF. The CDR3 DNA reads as TGTGCCTGGAGTGTAAGGACTAGCGGGGGGGCATACAATGAGCAGTTCTTC. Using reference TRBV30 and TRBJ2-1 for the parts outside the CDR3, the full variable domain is SQTIHQWPATLVQPVGSPLSLECTVEGTSNPNLYWYRQAAGRGLQLLFYSVGIGQISSEVPQNLSASRPQDRQFILSSKKLLLSDSGFYLCAWSVRTSGGAYNEQFFGPGTRLTVL.

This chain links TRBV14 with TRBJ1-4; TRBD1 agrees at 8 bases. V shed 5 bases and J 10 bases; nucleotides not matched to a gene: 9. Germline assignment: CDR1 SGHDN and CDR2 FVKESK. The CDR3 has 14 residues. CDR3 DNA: TGTGCCAGCAGCGTTGGGACAGGAGGTGGAAAACTGTTTTTT. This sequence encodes CASSVGTGGGKLFF. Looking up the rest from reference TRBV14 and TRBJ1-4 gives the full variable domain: EAGVTQFPSHSVIEKGQTVTLRCDPISGHDNLYWYRRVMGKEIKFLLHFVKESKQDESGMPNNRFLAERTGGTYSTLKVQPAELEDSGVYFCASSVGTGGGKLFFGSGTQLSVL.

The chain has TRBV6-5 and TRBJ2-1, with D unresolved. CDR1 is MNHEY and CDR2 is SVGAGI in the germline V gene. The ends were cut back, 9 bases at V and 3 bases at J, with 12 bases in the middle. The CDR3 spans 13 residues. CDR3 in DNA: TGTGCCAGTCTTAGTTCAGGCTACAATGAGCAGTTCTTC. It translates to CASLSSGYNEQFF.

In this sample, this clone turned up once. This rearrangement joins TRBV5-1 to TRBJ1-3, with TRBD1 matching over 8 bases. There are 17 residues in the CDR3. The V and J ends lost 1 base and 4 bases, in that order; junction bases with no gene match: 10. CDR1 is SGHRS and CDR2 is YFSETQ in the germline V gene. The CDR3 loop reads CASSLWGSGGAGNTIYF. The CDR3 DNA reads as TGCGCCAGCAGCTTGTGGGGTTCAGGGGGCGCCGGAAACACCATATATTTT.

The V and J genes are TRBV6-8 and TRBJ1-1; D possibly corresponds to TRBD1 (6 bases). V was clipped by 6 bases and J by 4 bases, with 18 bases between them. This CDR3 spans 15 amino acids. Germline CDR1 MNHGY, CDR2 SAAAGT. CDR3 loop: CASSLPRGGATEAFF. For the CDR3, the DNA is TGTGCCAGCAGCCTACCCCGAGGGGGTGCCACTGAAGCTTTCTTT.

CDR3 sequence reads: CASSLDRLNYGYTF. In DNA form, the CDR3 reads TGTGCCAGCAGCTTAGACAGACTAAACTATGGCTACACCTTC. The J gene is TRBJ1-2, the V gene TRBV11-2; no clear D gene. V was cut by 0 bases and J by 2 bases, with 7 bases left in between. The CDR3 sequence is 14 residues long. The germline V gene has CDR1 SGHAT and CDR2 FQNNGV.

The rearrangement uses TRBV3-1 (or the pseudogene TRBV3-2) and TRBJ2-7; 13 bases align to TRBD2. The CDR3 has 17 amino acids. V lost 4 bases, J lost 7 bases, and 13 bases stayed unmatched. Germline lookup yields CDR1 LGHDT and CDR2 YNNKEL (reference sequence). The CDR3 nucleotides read TGTGCCAGCAGCCCTTGGCCACTAGCGGGGGGGGCTAGGGAGCAGTACTTC. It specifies CASSPWPLAGGAREQYF.

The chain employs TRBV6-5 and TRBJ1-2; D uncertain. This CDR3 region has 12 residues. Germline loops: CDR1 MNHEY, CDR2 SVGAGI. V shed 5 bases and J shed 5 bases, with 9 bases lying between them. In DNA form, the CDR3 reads TGTGCCAGCAGTACGGGATTGTATGGCTACACCTTC. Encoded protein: CASSTGLYGYTF.

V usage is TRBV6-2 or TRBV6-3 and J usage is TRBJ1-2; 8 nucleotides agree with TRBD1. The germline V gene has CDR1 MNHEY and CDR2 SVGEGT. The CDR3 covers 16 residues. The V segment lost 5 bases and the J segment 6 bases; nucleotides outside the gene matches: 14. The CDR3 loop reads CASSPLADRGKDGYTF. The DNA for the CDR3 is TGTGCCAGCAGTCCCCTCGCAGACAGGGGTAAGGATGGCTACACCTTC.

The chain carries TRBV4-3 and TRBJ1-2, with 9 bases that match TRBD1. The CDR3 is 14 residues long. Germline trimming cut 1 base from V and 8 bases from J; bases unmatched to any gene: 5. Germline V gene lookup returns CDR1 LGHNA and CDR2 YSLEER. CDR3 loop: CASSQVGQGLGYTF. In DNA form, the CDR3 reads TGCGCCAGCAGCCAAGTCGGACAGGGGTTAGGCTACACCTTC.

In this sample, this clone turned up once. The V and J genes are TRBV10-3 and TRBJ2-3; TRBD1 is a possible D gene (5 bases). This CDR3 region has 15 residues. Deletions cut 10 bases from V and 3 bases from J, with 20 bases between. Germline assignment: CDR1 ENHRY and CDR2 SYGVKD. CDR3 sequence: CATRFAYQGTDTQYF. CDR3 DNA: TGTGCCACTCGCTTCGCCTACCAGGGTACAGATACGCAGTATTTT.

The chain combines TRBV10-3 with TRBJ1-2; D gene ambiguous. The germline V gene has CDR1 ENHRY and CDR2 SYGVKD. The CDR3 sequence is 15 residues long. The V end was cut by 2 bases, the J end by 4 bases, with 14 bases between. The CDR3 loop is CAISEMVGGFYGYTF. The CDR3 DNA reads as TGTGCCATCAGTGAGATGGTCGGCGGTTTCTATGGCTACACCTTC.

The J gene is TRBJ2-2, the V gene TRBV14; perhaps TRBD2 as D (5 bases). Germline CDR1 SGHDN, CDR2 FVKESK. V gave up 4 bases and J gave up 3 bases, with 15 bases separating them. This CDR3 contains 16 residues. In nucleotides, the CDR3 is TGTGCCAGCAGCCCGGAGCGAGGGTGGTACACCGGGGAGCTGTTTTTT. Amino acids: CASSPERGWYTGELFF.

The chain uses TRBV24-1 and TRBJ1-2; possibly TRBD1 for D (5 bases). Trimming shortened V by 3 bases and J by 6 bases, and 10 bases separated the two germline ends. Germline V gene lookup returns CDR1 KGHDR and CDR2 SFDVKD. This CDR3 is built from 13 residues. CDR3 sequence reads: CATSDRRGDGYTF. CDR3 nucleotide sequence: TGTGCCACCAGTGATCGCCGGGGGGATGGCTACACCTTC.

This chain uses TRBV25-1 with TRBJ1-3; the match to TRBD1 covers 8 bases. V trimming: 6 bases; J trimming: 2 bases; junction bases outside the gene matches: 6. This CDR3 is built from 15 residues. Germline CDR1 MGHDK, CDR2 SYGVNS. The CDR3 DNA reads TGTGCCAGCAGGGAGAAACAGGGGGCTGGAAACACCATATATTTT. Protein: CASREKQGAGNTIYF.

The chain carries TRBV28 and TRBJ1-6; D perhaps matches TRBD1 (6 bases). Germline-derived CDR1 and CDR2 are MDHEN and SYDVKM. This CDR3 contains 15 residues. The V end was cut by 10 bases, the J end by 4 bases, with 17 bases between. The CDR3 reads CATCREGVYNSPLHF. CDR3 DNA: TGTGCCACCTGTAGGGAGGGGGTGTATAATTCACCCCTCCACTTT.

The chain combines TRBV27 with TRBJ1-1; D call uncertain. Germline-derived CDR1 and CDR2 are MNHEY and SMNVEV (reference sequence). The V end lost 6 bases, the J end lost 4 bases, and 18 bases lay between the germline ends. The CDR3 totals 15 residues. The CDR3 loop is CASSPTVTSGTEAFF. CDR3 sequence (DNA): TGTGCCAGCAGCCCGACCGTCACATCGGGCACTGAAGCTTTCTTT.

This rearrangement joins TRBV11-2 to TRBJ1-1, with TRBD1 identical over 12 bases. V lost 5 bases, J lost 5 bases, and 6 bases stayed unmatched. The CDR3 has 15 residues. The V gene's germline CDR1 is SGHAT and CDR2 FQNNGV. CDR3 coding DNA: TGTGCCAGCAGCCCGCGGGACAGGGGGCGTACTGAAGCTTTCTTT. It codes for CASSPRDRGRTEAFF.

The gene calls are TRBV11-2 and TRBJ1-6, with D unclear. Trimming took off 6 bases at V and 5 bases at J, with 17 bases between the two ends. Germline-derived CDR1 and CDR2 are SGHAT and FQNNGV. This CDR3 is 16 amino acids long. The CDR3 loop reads CASSSQTKTHNSPLHF. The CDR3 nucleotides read TGTGCCAGCAGTTCCCAGACCAAGACACATAATTCACCCCTCCACTTT.